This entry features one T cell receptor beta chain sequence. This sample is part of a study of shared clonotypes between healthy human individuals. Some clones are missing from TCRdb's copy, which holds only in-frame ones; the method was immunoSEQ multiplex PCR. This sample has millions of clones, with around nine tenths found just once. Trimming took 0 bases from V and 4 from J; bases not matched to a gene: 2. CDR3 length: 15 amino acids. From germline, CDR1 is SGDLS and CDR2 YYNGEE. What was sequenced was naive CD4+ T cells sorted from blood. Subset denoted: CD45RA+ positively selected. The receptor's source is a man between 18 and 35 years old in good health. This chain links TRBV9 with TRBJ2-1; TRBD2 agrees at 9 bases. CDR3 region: CASSVGLAEYNEQFF. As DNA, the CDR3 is TGTGCCAGCAGCGTAGGACTAGCGGAGTACAATGAGCAGTTCTTC.